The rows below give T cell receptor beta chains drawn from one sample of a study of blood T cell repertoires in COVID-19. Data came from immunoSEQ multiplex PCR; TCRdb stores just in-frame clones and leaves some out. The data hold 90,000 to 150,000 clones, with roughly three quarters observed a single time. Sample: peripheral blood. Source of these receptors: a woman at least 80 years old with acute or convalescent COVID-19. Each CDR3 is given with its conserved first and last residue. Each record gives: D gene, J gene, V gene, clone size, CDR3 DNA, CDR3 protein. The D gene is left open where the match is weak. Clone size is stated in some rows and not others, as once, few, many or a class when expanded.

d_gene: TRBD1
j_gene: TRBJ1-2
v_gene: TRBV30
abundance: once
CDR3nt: TGTGCCTCTCCCAAAGATCCGGGACAGGGAAGTTATGGCTACACCTTC
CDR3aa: CASPKDPGQGSYGYTF

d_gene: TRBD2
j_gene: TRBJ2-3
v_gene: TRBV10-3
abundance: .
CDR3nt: TGTGCCATCAGTGGACTAGCGGGAGGTTTCACAGATACGCAGTATTTT
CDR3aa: CAISGLAGGFTDTQYF

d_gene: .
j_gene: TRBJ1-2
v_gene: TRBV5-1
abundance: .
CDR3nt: TGCGCCAGCAGCTTGTATCCAGGGAACTATGGCTACACCTTC
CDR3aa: CASSLYPGNYGYTF

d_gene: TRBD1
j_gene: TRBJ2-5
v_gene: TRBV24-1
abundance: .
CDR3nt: TGTGCCACCAGTGACCCGGGACAGGGTCCCGAGACCCAGTACTTC
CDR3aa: CATSDPGQGPETQYF

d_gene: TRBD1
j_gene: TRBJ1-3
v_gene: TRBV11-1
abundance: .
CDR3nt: TGTGCCAGCAGCCCCGGACAGGGGAACACCATATATTTT
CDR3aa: CASSPGQGNTIYF

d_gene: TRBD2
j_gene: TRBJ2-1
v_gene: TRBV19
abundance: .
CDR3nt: TGTGCCAGTAGGATTGGAGGCGGGGGGCGCTACAATGAGCAGTTCTTC
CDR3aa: CASRIGGGGRYNEQFF

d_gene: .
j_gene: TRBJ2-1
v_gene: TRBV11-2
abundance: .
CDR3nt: TGTGCCAGCAGCTCCCGACAGGACGGTCAGCAGTTCTTC
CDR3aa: CASSSRQDGQQFF

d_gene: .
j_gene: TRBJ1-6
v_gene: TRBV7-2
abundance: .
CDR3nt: TGTGCCAGCAGCTTACGGGTCCTTAATTCACCCCTCCACTTT
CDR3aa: CASSLRVLNSPLHF

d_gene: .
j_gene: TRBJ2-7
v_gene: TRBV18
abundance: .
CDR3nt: TGTGCCAGCTCACCCGCGGGACGGTCTACCTACGAGCAGTACTTC
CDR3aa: CASSPAGRSTYEQYF

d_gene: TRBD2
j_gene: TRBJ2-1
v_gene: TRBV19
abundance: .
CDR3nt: TGTGCCAGTAGTACCCGGACTAGCGGAGCAGGGGAGCAGTTCTTC
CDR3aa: CASSTRTSGAGEQFF

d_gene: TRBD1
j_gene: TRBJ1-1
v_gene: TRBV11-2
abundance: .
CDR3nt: TGTGCCAGCAGCGTAGGGACAGGGGGGTCCGCTGAAGCTTTCTTT
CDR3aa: CASSVGTGGSAEAFF

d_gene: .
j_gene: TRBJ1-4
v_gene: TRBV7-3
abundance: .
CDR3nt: TGTGCCAGCAGCCGCGGTGTTGGCGAAAAACTGTTTTTT
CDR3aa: CASSRGVGEKLFF

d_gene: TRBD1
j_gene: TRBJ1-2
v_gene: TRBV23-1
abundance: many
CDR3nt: TGCGCCAGCATCTCTGAGGGACAGAACTATGGCTACACCTTC
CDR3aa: CASISEGQNYGYTF

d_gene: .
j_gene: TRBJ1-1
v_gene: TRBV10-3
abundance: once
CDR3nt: TGTGCCATCAGTGACTCATCGCCAGGGGAACGCACTGAAGCTTTCTTT
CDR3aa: CAISDSSPGERTEAFF

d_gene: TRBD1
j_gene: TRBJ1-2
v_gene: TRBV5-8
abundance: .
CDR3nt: TGTGCCAGCAGCACTCCGGGACAGGGGAGGGACTATGGCTACACCTTC
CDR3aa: CASSTPGQGRDYGYTF

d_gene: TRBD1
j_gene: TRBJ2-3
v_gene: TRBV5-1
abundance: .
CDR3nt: TGCGCCAGCAGCCTGGGACAGCTCACAGATACGCAGTATTTT
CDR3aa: CASSLGQLTDTQYF

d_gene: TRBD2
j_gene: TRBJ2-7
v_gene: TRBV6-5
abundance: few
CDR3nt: TGTGCCAGCAGACGGACTAGCTCCTACGAGCAGTACTTC
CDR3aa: CASRRTSSYEQYF

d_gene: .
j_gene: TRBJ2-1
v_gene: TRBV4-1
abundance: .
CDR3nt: TGCGCCAGCAGCCAAGATAATACGGGAGCGTTTAGCAATGAGCAGTTCTTC
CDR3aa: CASSQDNTGAFSNEQFF

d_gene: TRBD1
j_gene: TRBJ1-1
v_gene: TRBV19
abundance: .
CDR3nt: TGTGCCAGTGCGAGGACAGGGAGGGTCACTGAAGCTTTCTTT
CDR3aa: CASARTGRVTEAFF

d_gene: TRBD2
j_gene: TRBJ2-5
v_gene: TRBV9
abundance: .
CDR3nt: TGTGCCAGCAGCGTAGCGGGGGGGCTAGGAGAGACCCAGTACTTC
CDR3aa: CASSVAGGLGETQYF

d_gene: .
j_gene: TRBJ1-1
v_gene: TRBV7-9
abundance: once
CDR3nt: TGTGCCAGCAGCGTAGGGGGAGGGCTGGGGACTGAAGCTTTCTTT
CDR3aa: CASSVGGGLGTEAFF

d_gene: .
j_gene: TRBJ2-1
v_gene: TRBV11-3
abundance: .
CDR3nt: TGTGCCAGCAGCTTAGATAGTGAGGGGGTGGGCAATGAGCAGTTCTTC
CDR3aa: CASSLDSEGVGNEQFF

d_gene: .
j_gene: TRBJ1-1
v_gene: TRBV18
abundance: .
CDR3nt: TGTGCCAGCTCAACTTTCGGGACACCGAACACTGAAGCTTTCTTT
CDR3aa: CASSTFGTPNTEAFF

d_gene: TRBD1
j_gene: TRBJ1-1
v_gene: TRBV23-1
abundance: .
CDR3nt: TGCGCCAGCAGACAGGACAGGGGTGAAGCTTTCTTT
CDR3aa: CASRQDRGEAFF

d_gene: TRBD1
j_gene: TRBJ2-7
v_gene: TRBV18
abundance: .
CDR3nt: TGTGCCAGCTCACCGGGACAGGGACTAAACGAGCAGTACTTC
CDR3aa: CASSPGQGLNEQYF

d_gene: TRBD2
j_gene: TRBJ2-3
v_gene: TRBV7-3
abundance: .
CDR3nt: TGTGCCAGCAGCTTAGGGGTAGCGGGGGATCTTCAACTCACAGATACGCAGTATTTT
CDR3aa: CASSLGVAGDLQLTDTQYF

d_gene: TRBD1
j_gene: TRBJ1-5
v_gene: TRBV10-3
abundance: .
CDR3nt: TGTGCCATCAGCCCACAGGGGGCGAATCAGCCCCAGCATTTT
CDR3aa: CAISPQGANQPQHF

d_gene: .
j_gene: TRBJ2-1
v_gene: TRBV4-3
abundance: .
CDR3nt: TGCGCCAGCAGCCCACAGCACAGGGTAGCCGACAATGAGCAGTTCTTC
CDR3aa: CASSPQHRVADNEQFF

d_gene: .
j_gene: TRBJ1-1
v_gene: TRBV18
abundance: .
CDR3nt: TGTGCCAGCTCACCATTCGGGGTTCAACCGAACACTGAAGCTTTCTTT
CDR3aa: CASSPFGVQPNTEAFF

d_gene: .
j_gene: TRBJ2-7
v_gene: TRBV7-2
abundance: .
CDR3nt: TGTGCCAGCAGCTTAAACAGCCAGGGGGAGCAGTACTTC
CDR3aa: CASSLNSQGEQYF

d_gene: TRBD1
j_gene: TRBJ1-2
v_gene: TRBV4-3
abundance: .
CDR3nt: TGCGCCAGCAGCCAAGATTTCCTCGCTAGGGGGCATGGCTACACCTTC
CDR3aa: CASSQDFLARGHGYTF

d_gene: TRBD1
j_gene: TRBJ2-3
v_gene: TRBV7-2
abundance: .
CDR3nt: TGTGCCAGCAGCAAAGACAGGGGGCTGACAGATACGCAGTATTTT
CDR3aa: CASSKDRGLTDTQYF

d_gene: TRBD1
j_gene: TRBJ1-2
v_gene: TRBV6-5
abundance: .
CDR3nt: TGTGCCAGTGCCGTCAGGGGGGAGTATGGCTACACCTTC
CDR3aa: CASAVRGEYGYTF

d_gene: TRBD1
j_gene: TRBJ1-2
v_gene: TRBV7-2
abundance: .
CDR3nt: TGTGCCAGCAGCTTAGGGGGACAGGGGTACTATGGCTACACCTTC
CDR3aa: CASSLGGQGYYGYTF

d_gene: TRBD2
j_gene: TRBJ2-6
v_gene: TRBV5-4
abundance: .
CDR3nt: TGTGCCAGCAGCTTGGGGGGACTAGCGGGTTCTGGGGCCAACGTCCTGACTTTC
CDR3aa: CASSLGGLAGSGANVLTF